The clone carrying this T cell receptor beta chain was found a few times. What it recognizes is unknown. This record comes from a study of human T cells and chemical hapten exposure. Study-wide findings and caveats: Sensitizing with DPC caused no change in TCRs above 1 in 1000 frequency.

This sample's time point: patch test 1, 2 weeks after DPC sensitization. Treatment here: therapeutic diphenylcyclopropenone sensitization with weekly scalp DPC. Each CDR3 protein gets one entry after TCRdb re-called the RACE reads with MiXCR. Found here are some 180,000 distinct CDR3 sequences, approximately 20% of them singletons; the top ten hold 6.7%. The receptor comes from a woman aged 50 to 60 with alopecia areata. Some clones in this sample may be carry-over from other donors' samples. Sequencing used whole blood, obtained in connection with sensitization to the hapten diphenylcyclopropenone (DPC).

CDR3 region: CATSDSWAFEQFF. The DNA of the CDR3 is TGTGCCACCAGTGATTCATGGGCGTTTGAGCAGTTCTTC. V is TRBV24-1 and J is TRBJ2-1; D remains unclear. This CDR3 is built from 13 residues. V was trimmed by 2 bases and J by 9 bases, leaving 10 bases between them. Germline V gene sequence: CDR1 KGHDR, CDR2 SFDVKD.